This entry concerns a single TCR beta chain. This entry belongs to a study of blood T cell repertoires in COVID-19. Study summary: Whether acute or convalescent, the COVID-19 samples came from the United States, Italy and Spain. Sources were T cells, B-cell-depleted T cells, or PBMCs; the material itself was cDNA or gDNA.

Authors' data handling: Estimation of nucleated cell counts relied on the amplification of reference gene primers. TCRdb's table, derived via immunoSEQ multiplex PCR, lists solely in-frame clones and lacks some. The D gene and trimming were derived from the DNA, and the V and J assignments and clone size from that table. The sample includes about 120,000 clones, about three quarters of them seen just once. CDR1 and CDR2 from the germline V gene are KGHDR and SFDVKD. V lost 4 bases, J lost 4 bases, and 5 bases lay in between. This CDR3 has 12 amino acids. Sequencing used peripheral blood. The TCR sequence derives from a woman in her seventies with acute or convalescent COVID-19. The gene calls are TRBV24-1 and TRBJ2-3; D is unresolved. The CDR3 region is CATSESSDTQYF. In DNA form, the CDR3 reads TGTGCCACCAGTGAATCCTCAGATACGCAGTATTTT.